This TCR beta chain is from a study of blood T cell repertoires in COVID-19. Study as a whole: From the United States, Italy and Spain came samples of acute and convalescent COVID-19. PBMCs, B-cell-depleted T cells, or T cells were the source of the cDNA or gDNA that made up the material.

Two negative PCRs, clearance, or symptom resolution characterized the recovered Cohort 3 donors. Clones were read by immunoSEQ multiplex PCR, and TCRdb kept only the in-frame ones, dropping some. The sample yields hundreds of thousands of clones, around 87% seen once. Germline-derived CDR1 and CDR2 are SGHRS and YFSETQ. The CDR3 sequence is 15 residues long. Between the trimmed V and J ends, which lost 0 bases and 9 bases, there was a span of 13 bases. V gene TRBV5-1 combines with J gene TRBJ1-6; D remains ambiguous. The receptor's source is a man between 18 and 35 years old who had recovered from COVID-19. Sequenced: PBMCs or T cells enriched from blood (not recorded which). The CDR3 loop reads CASSLGSVGGSPLHF. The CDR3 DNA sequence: TGCGCCAGCAGCTTGGGGTCTGTGGGAGGTTCACCCCTCCACTTT. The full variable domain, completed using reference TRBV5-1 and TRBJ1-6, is KAGVTQTPRYLIKTRGQQVTLSCSPISGHRSVSWYQQTPGQGLQFLFEYFSETQRNKGNFPGRFSGRQFSNSRSEMNVSTLELGDSALYLCASSLGSVGGSPLHFGNGTRLTVT.